The following is a T cell receptor beta chain sequence with its context. Its specificity is not known. The data were taken from a study of cytomegalovirus exposure and HLA in healthy donors. All donors participated as healthy donors of bone marrow. Study observations and caveats: It was taken for granted in presence/absence analyses that sequencing depth across donors was roughly uniform. Rare TCR sequences predominated, though certain public TCRs were found in many donors. When analyzed later, the rates of TCR association showed variation by HLA locus, with DRB1 the most and HLA-C the fewest.

This CDR3 contains 14 residues. V lost 7 bases, J lost 0 bases, and 10 bases lay in between. Germline loops: CDR1 MNHEY, CDR2 SMNVEV (reference sequence). The PCR was carried out with 60 Vbeta primers and 13 Jbeta primers. Sequenced by immunoSEQ multiplex PCR; TCRdb stores in-frame clones only, minus some. The table lists around 180,000 clones, about 82% of them singletons. Sequenced input: PBMCs. This receptor was obtained from a male donor in good health and CMV-seronegative. The chain uses TRBV27 and TRBJ2-1; D possibly corresponds to TRBD1 (6 bases). The chain's CDR3 is CASTPGASYNEQFF. In nucleotides, the CDR3 is TGTGCCAGCACCCCAGGGGCCTCCTACAATGAGCAGTTCTTC.